Sequencing of this T cell receptor (beta chain) was carried out in a study of sequential checkpoint blockade in melanoma. Study-wide context: Maintenance nivolumab came after either treatment sequence. Twenty-two patients had tumor biopsies before treatment and at week 13. Around 90 pretreatment tumor DNA samples were TCRβ immunosequenced. Findings of the study overall: Tumor T-cell fraction and clonality correlated with PD-L1 and CD8+ counts.

As for treatment: randomized to nivolumab then ipilimumab (arm A) or the reverse (arm B). Clones were sequenced by immunoSEQ multiplex PCR, and TCRdb holds only the in-frame ones, with some missing. The profile shows around 3,000 clones, 24% of them singletons. Germline V gene sequence: CDR1 MNHGY, CDR2 SAAAGT. Trimming removed 0 bases at V and 3 bases at J, with 12 bases between. The CDR3 runs to 15 residues. This clone is classed as medium-sized. Its target is unknown. Specimen: tumor tissue (inferred from file names), collected from a patient given nivolumab and ipilimumab in sequence. V is TRBV6-8 and J is TRBJ2-7, with TRBD2 as a possible D gene (7 bases). The receptor was isolated from a human donor with melanoma. DNA of the CDR3: TGTGCCAGCAGTTACTCTCGCGGGGGCGACTACGAGCAGTACTTC. Translating it yields CASSYSRGGDYEQYF.